This paragraph covers one T cell receptor beta chain sequence. This clone appeared a single time. There is no known antigen for this receptor. No base qualities exist here, and no much larger clone lies one base off it. The source of the sample is a study of T cell changes during pregnancy in multiple sclerosis (dated by TCRdb to the late 2010s). At the level of the whole study: The study examined how the T cell repertoire changed over the course of pregnancy in women with multiple sclerosis.

Library prep was done by the immunoSEQ multiplex PCR assay. TCRdb retrieved this table from immuneACCESS and kept in-frame rearrangements only. Not all clones are present; in checked studies, unresolved V genes account for under half, and no reason is known for the remainder. Here the sample has approximately 53,000 clones; 85% to 90% occur a single time. The ten biggest clones cover under 6.5% of the sample. V was cut back by 4 bases and J by 8 bases, leaving a gap of 22 bases between them. Taken from cysteine to phenylalanine, the CDR3 has 16 residues. Only CDR3 DNA is held: 48 bases, read in frame from base 1. The germline V gene specifies SGHRS as CDR1 and YFSETQ as CDR2.

Sequenced here: peripheral blood, sampled after pregnancy. The sequence is built from TRBV5-1 and TRBJ2-1, with a tentative D gene TRBD2 over 5 matching bases. This clonotype originated in a female donor in good health, enrolled as a control in a pregnancy study. The bases read TGCGCCAGCAGCATCGCCGTAGGTCGGGAATCCGATGAGCAGTTCTTC. Translated, this is CASSIAVGRESDEQFF.